This T cell receptor beta chain was obtained from a study of human T cells and chemical hapten exposure. TCRdb called the RACE reads again in MiXCR, with one record for every CDR3 protein. Of 300,000 to 450,000 distinct CDR3 sequences listed, approximately 5.1% are singletons. As to time point: pre-sensitization, week 0. Treatment denoted: therapeutic diphenylcyclopropenone sensitization with weekly scalp DPC. The ends lost 5 bases at V and 8 bases at J; junction bases unmatched: 13. The CDR3 covers 15 residues. The germline CDR1 and CDR2 sequences are MDHEN and SYDVKM. The source is a woman in her forties or fifties with alopecia areata. Some clones in this sample may be carry-over from other donors' samples. The sequences come from whole blood, collected in connection with sensitization to the hapten diphenylcyclopropenone (DPC). This chain links TRBV28 with TRBJ1-2, with 8 bases that match TRBD1. CDR3 nucleotide sequence: TGTGCCAGCAGTCCGGGTATGGGACAGGAGGTGGGCTACACCTTC. This encodes CASSPGMGQEVGYTF.